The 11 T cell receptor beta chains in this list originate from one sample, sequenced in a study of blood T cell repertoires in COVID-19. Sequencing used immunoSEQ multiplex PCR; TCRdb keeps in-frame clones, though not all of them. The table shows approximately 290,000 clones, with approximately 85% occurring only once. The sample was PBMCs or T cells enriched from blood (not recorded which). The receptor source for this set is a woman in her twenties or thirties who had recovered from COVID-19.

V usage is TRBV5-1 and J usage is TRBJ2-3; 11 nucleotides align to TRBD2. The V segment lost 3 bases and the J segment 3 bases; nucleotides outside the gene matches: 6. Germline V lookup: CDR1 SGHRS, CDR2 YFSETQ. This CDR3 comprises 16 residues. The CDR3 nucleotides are TGCGCCAGCAGCTGGGGACTAGCGGAACTTACAGATACGCAGTATTTT. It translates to CASSWGLAELTDTQYF.

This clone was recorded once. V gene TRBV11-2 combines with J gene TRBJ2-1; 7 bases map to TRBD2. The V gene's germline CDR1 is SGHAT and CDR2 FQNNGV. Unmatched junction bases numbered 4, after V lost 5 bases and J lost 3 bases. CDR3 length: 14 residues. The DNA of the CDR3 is TGTGCCAGCAGCCCCCCTAGCGGCTACAATGAGCAGTTCTTC. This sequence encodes CASSPPSGYNEQFF.

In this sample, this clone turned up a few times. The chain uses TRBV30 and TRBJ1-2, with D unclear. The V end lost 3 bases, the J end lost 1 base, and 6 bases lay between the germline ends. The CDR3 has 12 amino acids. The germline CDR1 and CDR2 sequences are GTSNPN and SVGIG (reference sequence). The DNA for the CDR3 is TGTGCCTGGAGGAGCGTTAACTATGGCTACACCTTC. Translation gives CAWRSVNYGYTF.

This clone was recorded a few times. CDR3 nucleotides: TGTGCCAGCAGGGCAGGGGGAAACACCATATATTTT. Protein: CASRAGGNTIYF. This sequence joins TRBV9 and TRBJ1-3, with TRBD1 as a possible D gene (5 bases). The CDR3 totals 12 residues. The ends were cut back, 5 bases at V and 4 bases at J, with 7 bases in the middle. Germline CDR1 is SGDLS and CDR2 is YYNGEE.

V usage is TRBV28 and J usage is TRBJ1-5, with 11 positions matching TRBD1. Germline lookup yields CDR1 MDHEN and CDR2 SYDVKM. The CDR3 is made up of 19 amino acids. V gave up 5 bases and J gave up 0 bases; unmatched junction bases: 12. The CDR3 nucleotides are TGTGCCAGCAGTCCCCTTACCGGGACAGGGGGTGATAGCAATCAGCCCCAGCATTTT. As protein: CASSPLTGTGGDSNQPQHF.

CDR3 loop: CASSQAEAFAGNEKLFF. The CDR3 bases are TGCGCCAGCAGCCAAGCCGAGGCTTTTGCAGGGAATGAAAAACTGTTTTTT. This chain joins TRBV4-1 and TRBJ1-4; the D gene is possibly TRBD1 (5 bases). CDR3 size: 17 residues. CDR1 and CDR2 from the germline V gene are MGHRA and YSYEKL. Between the trimmed V and J ends, which lost 1 base and 5 bases, there was a span of 17 bases.

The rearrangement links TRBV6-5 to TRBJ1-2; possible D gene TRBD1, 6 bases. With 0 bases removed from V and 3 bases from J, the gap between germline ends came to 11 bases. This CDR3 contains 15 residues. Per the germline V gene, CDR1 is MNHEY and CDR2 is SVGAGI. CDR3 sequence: CASSYSWDTYYGYTF. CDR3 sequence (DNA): TGTGCCAGCAGTTACTCGTGGGACACTTACTATGGCTACACCTTC.

DNA of the CDR3: TGTGCCAGCAGCGTAGAACTAAAGACAGATACGCAGTATTTT. Protein sequence: CASSVELKTDTQYF. V is TRBV9 and J is TRBJ2-3; D gene uncertain. CDR3 size: 14 residues. The V gene lost 0 bases and the J gene lost 3 bases, with 8 bases spanning the gap. Germline V gene sequence: CDR1 SGDLS, CDR2 YYNGEE.

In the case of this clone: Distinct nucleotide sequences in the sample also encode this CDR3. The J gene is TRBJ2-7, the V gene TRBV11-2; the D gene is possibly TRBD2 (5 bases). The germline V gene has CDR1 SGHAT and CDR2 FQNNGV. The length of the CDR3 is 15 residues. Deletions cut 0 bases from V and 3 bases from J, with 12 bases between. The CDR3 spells CASSLEEGISYEQYF. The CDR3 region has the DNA TGTGCCAGCAGCTTAGAAGAGGGAATTAGCTACGAGCAGTACTTC.

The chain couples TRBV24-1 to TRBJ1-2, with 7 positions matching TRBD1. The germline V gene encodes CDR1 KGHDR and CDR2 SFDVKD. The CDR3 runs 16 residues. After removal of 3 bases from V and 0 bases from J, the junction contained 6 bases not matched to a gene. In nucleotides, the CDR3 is TGTGCCACCAGTGATGGCGGGACAGAAGCTAACTATGGCTACACCTTC. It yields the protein CATSDGGTEANYGYTF.

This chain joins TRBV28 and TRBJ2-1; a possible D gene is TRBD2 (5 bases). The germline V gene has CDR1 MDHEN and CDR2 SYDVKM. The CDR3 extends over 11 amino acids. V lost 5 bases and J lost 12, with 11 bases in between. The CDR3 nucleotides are TGTGCCAGCAGTATCGGAGGCGGGCAGTTCTTC. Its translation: CASSIGGGQFF.